The clone carrying this TCR beta chain was counted many times. This sample stems from a study of Graves' ophthalmopathy and Graves' hyperthyroidism. The CDR3 extends over 12 amino acids. Germline CDR1 is SQVTM and CDR2 is ANQGSEA. J lost 6 bases, V lost 6 bases, and 4 bases had no gene match. Amplified material comprised TCR beta CDR3 regions derived from RNA transcripts. Amplification began with first-round RT-PCR using HTBI primers, then second-round multiplex PCR was performed. TCRdb re-called the multiplex PCR reads with MiXCR, one entry per CDR3 protein. The sample shows hundreds of thousands of distinct CDR3 sequences, under 50% of them seen only once.

The rearrangement uses TRBV29-1 and TRBJ2-2, with 7 bases aligning to TRBD2. What was sequenced was peripheral blood. The TCR originated in an adult man with Graves' ophthalmopathy. The CDR3 spells CSVSGAPGELFF. For the CDR3, the DNA is TGCAGCGTGAGCGGGGCGCCCGGGGAGCTGTTTTTT.